The 13 T cell receptor beta chains below come from one sample, sequenced in a study of blood T cell repertoires in COVID-19 (dated by TCRdb to 2020 to 2021). Preparation of the library involved the immunoSEQ multiplex PCR assay. Entries here come from immuneACCESS through TCRdb and include only in-frame sequences with V and J called. Some clones fail to appear in such tables; in the studies checked, an unresolved V gene covers under half of the shortfall, and the cause of the remainder is unknown. The sample table lists about 150,000 clones, approximately 90% of them with a count of one. The ten largest make up around 1.6% of the sample. The sequenced material came from peripheral blood. The receptors were sampled from a human donor in a cohort sampled during active COVID-19.

This clone was picked up one time. DNA of the CDR3: TGCGCCAGCAGCCAGGTAGTGGGGCAGGTCCATGGCTACACCTTC. Its protein product is CASSQVVGQVHGYTF. The chain has TRBV4-3 and TRBJ1-2; weak D call: TRBD1 (5 bases). There are 15 residues in the CDR3. Trimming took 3 bases from V and 6 from J, leaving 17 bases between them. From germline, CDR1 is LGHNA and CDR2 YSLEER.

Here the CDR3 DNA reads TGTGCCAGCAGCTTAGGGCTAAACAATGAGCAGTTCTTC. It translates to CASSLGLNNEQFF. The genes are TRBV7-3 and TRBJ2-1; D is unclear. Germline values: CDR1 SGHTA, CDR2 FQGTGA. The CDR3 is made up of 13 amino acids. V was pared by 2 bases and J by 5 bases, with 7 bases between.

The V and J genes are TRBV15 and TRBJ2-5; a possible D gene is TRBD1 (6 bases). V lost 3 bases and J lost 3, with 20 bases in between. The CDR3 totals 17 residues. Germline V gene lookup returns CDR1 LNHNV and CDR2 YYDKDF (reference sequence). CDR3 residues: CATSRPYRESFEETQYF. The CDR3 region has the DNA TGTGCCACCAGCAGGCCCTACAGGGAAAGCTTTGAAGAGACCCAGTACTTC. Filled out from reference TRBV15 and TRBJ2-5, the complete variable domain reads DAMVIQNPRYQVTQFGKPVTLSCSQTLNHNVMYWYQQKSSQAPKLLFHYYDKDFNNEADTPDNFQSRRPNTSFCFLDIRSPGLGDTAMYLCATSRPYRESFEETQYFGPGTRLLVL.

The chain links TRBV5-4 to TRBJ1-6; no firm D call. In germline, CDR1 is SGHNT, CDR2 YYREEE (reference sequence). V lost 1 base and J 9 bases, leaving 11 bases between the germline ends. The CDR3 runs to 14 residues. CDR3 residues: CASSLRQTGSPLHF. For the CDR3, the DNA is TGTGCCAGCAGCTTGAGGCAAACGGGTTCACCCCTCCACTTT.

The chain uses TRBV9 and TRBJ1-1, with D possibly matching TRBD1 (5 bases). Trimming left V 4 bases short and J 1 base short, with 11 bases between. The CDR3 consists of 14 residues. CDR1 is SGDLS, CDR2 YYNGEE, per germline. Here the CDR3 DNA reads TGTGCCAGCAGCCCAAGACAGTCGAACACTGAAGCTTTCTTT. This encodes CASSPRQSNTEAFF.

The chain uses TRBV29-1 and TRBJ2-3, with TRBD2 matching 7 bases. The V segment lost 0 bases and the J segment 0 bases; nucleotides outside the gene matches: 3. The germline gives CDR1 SQVTM, CDR2 ANQGSEA. There are 15 residues in the CDR3. CDR3: CSVEDLRESTDTQYF. For the CDR3, the DNA is TGCAGCGTTGAAGATCTGCGGGAGAGCACAGATACGCAGTATTTT.

Remarks on this clone: Other DNA sequences in the same sample also yield this CDR3. This chain uses TRBV27 with TRBJ1-2, with no clear D. The ends were cut back, 1 base at V and 8 bases at J, with 11 bases in the middle. Germline V gene data show CDR1 as MNHEY and CDR2 as SMNVEV (reference sequence). The CDR3 spans 13 residues. CDR3 residues: CASSLFRGSGYTF. As DNA, the CDR3 is TGTGCCAGCAGTTTATTCCGGGGTAGCGGCTACACCTTC.

J is TRBJ2-1 and V is TRBV3-1 (or the pseudogene TRBV3-2); D may be TRBD2 (6 bases). The V and J ends lost 0 bases and 6 bases respectively, with 12 bases between them. This CDR3 is built from 15 residues. The V gene's germline CDR1 is LGHDT and CDR2 YNNKEL (reference sequence). The CDR3 sequence is CASSQDPAGPNEQFF. CDR3 coding DNA: TGTGCCAGCAGCCAAGATCCGGCGGGGCCCAATGAGCAGTTCTTC.

In its sample, this clone was seen once. This chain joins TRBV25-1 and TRBJ1-2, with 8 bases identical to TRBD1. This CDR3 contains 16 residues. Germline V gives CDR1 MGHDK, CDR2 SYGVNS. V lost 2 bases, J lost 7 bases, and 12 bases stayed unmatched. The CDR3 DNA follows: TGTGCCAGCAGTGAACGGACAGGGTCTTTCGTCGGTGGCTACACCTTC. It is translated as CASSERTGSFVGGYTF.

This clone was observed a few times. The V call is TRBV29-1, the J call TRBJ1-1; D might be TRBD1 (6 bases). Germline V gene lookup returns CDR1 SQVTM and CDR2 ANQGSEA. The CDR3 is 13 residues long. V lost 0 bases and J lost 6, with 11 bases in between. CDR3 DNA sequence: TGCAGCGTTGAAGAACCCAGGGGAGCTGAAGCTTTCTTT. Translated, it gives CSVEEPRGAEAFF. The whole variable domain, remainder taken from reference TRBV29-1 and TRBJ1-1, is SAVISQKPSRDICQRGTSLTIQCQVDSQVTMMFWYRQQPGQSLTLIATANQGSEATYESGFVIDKFPISRPNLTFSTLTVSNMSPEDSSIYLCSVEEPRGAEAFFGQGTRLTVV.

The chain recombines TRBV6-1 with TRBJ1-6; no clear D. Trimming shortened V by 3 bases and J by 6 bases, and 21 bases separated the two germline ends. Germline values: CDR1 MNHNS, CDR2 SASEGT. This CDR3 has 18 residues. CDR3: CASSDGSERLGINSPLHF. As DNA, the CDR3 is TGTGCCAGCAGTGATGGCTCGGAAAGGCTGGGCATTAATTCACCCCTCCACTTT.

The chain is built from TRBV2 and TRBJ2-7, with a possible D match to TRBD2 (5 bases). Between the trimmed V and J ends, which lost 3 bases and 10 bases, there was a span of 10 bases. The V gene's germline CDR1 is SNHLY and CDR2 FYNNEI. This CDR3 contains 11 residues. This CDR3 is CASSEQGGQYF. The CDR3 DNA reads TGTGCCAGCAGTGAGCAAGGAGGCCAGTACTTC.

V is TRBV30 and J is TRBJ2-2; D gene uncertain. CDR1 and CDR2 from the germline V gene are GTSNPN and SVGIG (reference sequence). This CDR3 contains 13 residues. V was clipped by 3 bases and J by 4 bases, with 9 bases between them. CDR3 sequence reads: CAWRVRGTGELFF. Written as DNA, the CDR3 is TGTGCCTGGAGGGTCAGAGGCACCGGGGAGCTGTTTTTT. The complete variable domain, with remaining parts taken from reference TRBV30 and TRBJ2-2, reads SQTIHQWPATLVQPVGSPLSLECTVEGTSNPNLYWYRQAAGRGLQLLFYSVGIGQISSEVPQNLSASRPQDRQFILSSKKLLLSDSGFYLCAWRVRGTGELFFGEGSRLTVL.